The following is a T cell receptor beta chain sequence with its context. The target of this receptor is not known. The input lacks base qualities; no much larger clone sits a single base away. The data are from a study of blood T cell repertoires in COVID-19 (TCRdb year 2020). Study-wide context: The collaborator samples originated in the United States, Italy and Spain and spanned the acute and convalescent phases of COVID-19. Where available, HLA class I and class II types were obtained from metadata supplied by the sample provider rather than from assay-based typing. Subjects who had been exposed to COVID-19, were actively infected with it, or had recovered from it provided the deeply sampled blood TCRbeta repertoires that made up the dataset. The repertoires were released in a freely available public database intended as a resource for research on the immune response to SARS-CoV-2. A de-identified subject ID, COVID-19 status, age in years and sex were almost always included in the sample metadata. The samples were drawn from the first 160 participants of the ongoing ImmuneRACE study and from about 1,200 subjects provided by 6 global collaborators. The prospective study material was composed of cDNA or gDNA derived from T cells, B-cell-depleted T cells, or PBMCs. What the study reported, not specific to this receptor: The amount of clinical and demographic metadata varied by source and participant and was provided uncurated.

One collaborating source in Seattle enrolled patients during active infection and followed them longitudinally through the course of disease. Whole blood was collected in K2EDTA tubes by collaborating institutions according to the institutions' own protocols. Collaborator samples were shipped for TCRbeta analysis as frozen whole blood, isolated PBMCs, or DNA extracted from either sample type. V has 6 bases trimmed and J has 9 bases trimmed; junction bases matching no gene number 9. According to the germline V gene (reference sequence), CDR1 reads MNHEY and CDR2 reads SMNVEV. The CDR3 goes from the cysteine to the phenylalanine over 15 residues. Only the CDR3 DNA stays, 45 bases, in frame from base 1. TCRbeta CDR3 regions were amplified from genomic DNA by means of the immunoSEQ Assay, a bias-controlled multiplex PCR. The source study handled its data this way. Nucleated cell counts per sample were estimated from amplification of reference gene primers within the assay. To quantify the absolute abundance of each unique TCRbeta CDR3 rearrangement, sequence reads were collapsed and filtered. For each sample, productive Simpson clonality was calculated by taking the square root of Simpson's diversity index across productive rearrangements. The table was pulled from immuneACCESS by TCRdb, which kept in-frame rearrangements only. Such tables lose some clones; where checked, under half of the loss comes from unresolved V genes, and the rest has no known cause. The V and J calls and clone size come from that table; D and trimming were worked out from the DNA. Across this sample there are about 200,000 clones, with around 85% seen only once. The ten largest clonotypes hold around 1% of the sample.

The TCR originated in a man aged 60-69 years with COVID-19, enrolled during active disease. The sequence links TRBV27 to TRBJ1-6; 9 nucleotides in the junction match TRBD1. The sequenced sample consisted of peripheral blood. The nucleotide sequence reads TGTGCCAGCAGGGGGGGGACAGGGTGGATTTCACCCCTCCACTTT. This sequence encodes CASRGGTGWISPLHF.